Reported below is one T cell receptor (beta chain). Original handling: How many nucleated cells were present was estimated from reference gene primer amplification. The table came from immunoSEQ multiplex PCR; TCRdb's copy has only in-frame clones and leaves some out. That table supplies the V and J calls and clone size; D and trimming were determined from the DNA. The repertoire holds some 200,000 clones, with roughly 89% as singletons. This record belongs to a study of blood T cell repertoires in COVID-19. Background on the study: Specimens from acute and convalescent COVID-19 originated in the United States, Italy and Spain. The analysed material was cDNA or gDNA that came from T cells, B-cell-depleted T cells, or PBMCs.

CDR3 length equals 16 residues. Trimming cost V 5 bases and J 2 bases; bases outside gene matches: 8. CDR1 is SGHAT and CDR2 is FQNNGV in the germline V gene. The rearrangement uses TRBV11-2 and TRBJ2-3; 9 nucleotides align to TRBD2. Sequenced input: peripheral blood. The receptor comes from a woman in her late teens or twenties who had recovered from COVID-19. The CDR3 spells CASSTLAGAFTDTQYF. CDR3 bases: TGTGCCAGCAGCACATTAGCGGGGGCCTTCACAGATACGCAGTATTTT.